One and the same sample provided the 4 T cell receptor beta chains below, sequenced in a study of cytomegalovirus exposure and HLA in healthy donors. With 60 Vbeta and 13 Jbeta primers, the PCR was carried out. Using immunoSEQ multiplex PCR, the repertoire was profiled, and TCRdb retains in-frame clones only, with some absent. Of fewer than 200,000 clones listed, approximately 62% are singletons. Sequenced material: PBMCs. The receptors come from a man over 45 in good health and CMV-seronegative.

The chain recombines TRBV5-4 with TRBJ2-7; TRBD1 matches 10 bases. V was clipped by 3 bases and J by 1 base; unmatched bases: 13. Germline CDR1 and CDR2: SGHNT and YYREEE (reference sequence). This CDR3 has 18 amino acids. The CDR3 region is CASSYPQGAGQGSYEQYF. The CDR3 nucleotides are TGTGCCAGCAGCTATCCCCAAGGGGCGGGACAGGGGTCCTACGAGCAGTACTTC. Using reference TRBV5-4 and TRBJ2-7 for the parts outside the CDR3, the full variable domain is ETGVTQSPTHLIKTRGQQVTLRCSSQSGHNTVSWYQQALGQGPQFIFQYYREEENGRGNFPPRFSGLQFPNYSSELNVNALELDDSALYLCASSYPQGAGQGSYEQYFGPGTRLTVT.

The gene calls are TRBV11-2 and TRBJ1-1; D gene uncertain. CDR3 length: 15 residues. V dropped 0 bases and J dropped 2 bases, with 10 bases sitting between them. In germline, CDR1 is SGHAT, CDR2 FQNNGV. As DNA, the CDR3 is TGTGCCAGCAGCTTAGAATTAATCCCCAACACTGAAGCTTTCTTT. Its translation is CASSLELIPNTEAFF.

The gene calls are TRBV4-3 and TRBJ1-2, with TRBD1 as a possible D gene (5 bases). Germline V gene lookup returns CDR1 LGHNA and CDR2 YSLEER. The CDR3 sequence is 19 residues long. The germline V and J ends were trimmed by 0 bases and 1 base, with 21 bases remaining between them. The CDR3 reads CASSQEIRPHRNHNYGYTF. DNA of the CDR3: TGCGCCAGCAGCCAAGAAATTAGGCCCCACAGGAACCATAACTATGGCTACACCTTC.

This clone was seen once. This chain connects TRBV19 to TRBJ1-4, with 9 bases identical to TRBD1. Germline V gene data show CDR1 as LNHDA and CDR2 as SQIVND (reference sequence). This CDR3 is 15 amino acids long. The V segment lost 6 bases and the J segment 8 bases; nucleotides outside the gene matches: 10. CDR3 residues: CASRSLQGASEKLFF. CDR3 bases: TGTGCCAGTAGGTCATTACAGGGGGCAAGCGAAAAACTGTTTTTT.